This T cell receptor (beta chain) stems from a study of early T cells in non-severe SARS-CoV-2 infection. V was shortened by 0 bases and J by 2 bases, with 9 bases between the two germline ends. The CDR3 length is 14 residues. Germline V lookup: CDR1 SGDLS, CDR2 YYNGEE. In the library, individual cDNA molecules carried attached unique molecular identifiers. TCRdb processed the 5' RACE reads anew with MiXCR; each CDR3 protein has one entry. The sample comprises about 100,000 distinct CDR3 sequences, less than 15% of which are singletons, and about 2.3% rests with the top ten. This clonotype was seen a handful of times.

The receptor comes from an adult who was a healthcare worker with PCR-confirmed SARS-CoV-2 infection or an uninfected control (not recorded which). The V call is TRBV9, the J call TRBJ2-7; maybe TRBD2 (7 bases). The specimen sequenced was whole blood. This chain's CDR3 is CASSVGGGTYEQYF. CDR3 nucleotides: TGTGCCAGCAGCGTAGGGGGGGGCACCTACGAGCAGTACTTC.